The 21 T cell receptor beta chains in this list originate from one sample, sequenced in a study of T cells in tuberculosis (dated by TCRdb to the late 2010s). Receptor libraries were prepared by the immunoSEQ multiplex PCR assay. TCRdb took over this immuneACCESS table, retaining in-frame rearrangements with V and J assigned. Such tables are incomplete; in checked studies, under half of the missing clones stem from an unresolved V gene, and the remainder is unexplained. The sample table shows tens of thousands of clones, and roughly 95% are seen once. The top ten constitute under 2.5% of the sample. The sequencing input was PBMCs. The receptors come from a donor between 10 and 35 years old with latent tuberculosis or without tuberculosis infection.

CDR3 loop: CASGLQTDYGYTF. In DNA form, the CDR3 reads TGTGCTAGTGGTTTGCAAACAGATTATGGCTACACCTTC. V usage is TRBV12-5 and J usage is TRBJ1-2; the D is unclear. V was clipped by 2 bases and J by 5 bases, with 9 bases between them. The germline gives CDR1 LGHNT, CDR2 FRNRAP. This CDR3 region has 13 residues.

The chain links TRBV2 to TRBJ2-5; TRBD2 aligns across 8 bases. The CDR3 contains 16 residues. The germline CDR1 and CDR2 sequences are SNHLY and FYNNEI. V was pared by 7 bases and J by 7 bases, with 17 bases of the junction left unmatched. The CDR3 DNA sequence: TGTGCCAGCAAGCCTCGCCGGGAGGGGAAGTCGGGGACCCAGTACTTC. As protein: CASKPRREGKSGTQYF.

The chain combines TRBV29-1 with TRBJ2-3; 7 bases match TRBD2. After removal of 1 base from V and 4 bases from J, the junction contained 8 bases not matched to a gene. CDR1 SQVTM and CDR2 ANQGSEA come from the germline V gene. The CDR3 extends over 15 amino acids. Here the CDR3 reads CSVEGGALAADTQYF. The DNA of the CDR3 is TGCAGCGTTGAAGGCGGGGCCCTAGCGGCAGATACGCAGTATTTT.

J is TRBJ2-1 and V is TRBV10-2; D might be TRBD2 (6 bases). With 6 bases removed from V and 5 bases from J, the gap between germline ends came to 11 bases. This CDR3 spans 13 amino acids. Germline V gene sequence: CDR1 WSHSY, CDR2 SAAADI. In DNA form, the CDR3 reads TGCGCCAGCAGGTCGGGGGTTGACAATGAGCAGTTCTTC. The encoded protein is CASRSGVDNEQFF.

The CDR3 DNA reads as TGCGCCAGCAGCCAAGATCACAGGGCAACTCTGGATTACGAGCAGTACTTC. Protein sequence: CASSQDHRATLDYEQYF. The J gene is TRBJ2-7, the V gene TRBV4-1; D may be TRBD1 (6 bases). Germline V gene sequence: CDR1 MGHRA, CDR2 YSYEKL. This CDR3 has 17 amino acids. V was clipped by 0 bases and J by 4 bases, with 19 bases between them.

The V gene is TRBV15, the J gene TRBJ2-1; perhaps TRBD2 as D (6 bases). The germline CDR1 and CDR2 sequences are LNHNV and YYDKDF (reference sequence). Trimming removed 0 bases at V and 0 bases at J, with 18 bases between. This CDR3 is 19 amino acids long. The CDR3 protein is CATSREFSLMTSSYNEQFF. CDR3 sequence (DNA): TGTGCCACCAGCAGAGAGTTCTCCCTTATGACTAGCTCCTACAATGAGCAGTTCTTC. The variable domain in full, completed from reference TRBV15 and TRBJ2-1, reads DAMVIQNPRYQVTQFGKPVTLSCSQTLNHNVMYWYQQKSSQAPKLLFHYYDKDFNNEADTPDNFQSRRPNTSFCFLDIRSPGLGDTAMYLCATSREFSLMTSSYNEQFFGPGTRLTVL.

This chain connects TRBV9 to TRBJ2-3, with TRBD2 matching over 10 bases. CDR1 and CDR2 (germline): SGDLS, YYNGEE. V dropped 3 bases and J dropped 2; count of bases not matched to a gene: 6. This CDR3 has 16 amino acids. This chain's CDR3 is CASSGGLADPTDTQYF. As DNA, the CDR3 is TGTGCCAGCAGCGGCGGACTAGCGGACCCCACAGATACGCAGTATTTT. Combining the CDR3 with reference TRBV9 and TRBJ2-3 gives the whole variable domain DSGVTQTPKHLITATGQRVTLRCSPRSGDLSVYWYQQSLDQGLQFLIQYYNGEERAKGNILERFSAQQFPDLHSELNLSSLELGDSALYFCASSGGLADPTDTQYFGPGTRLTVL.

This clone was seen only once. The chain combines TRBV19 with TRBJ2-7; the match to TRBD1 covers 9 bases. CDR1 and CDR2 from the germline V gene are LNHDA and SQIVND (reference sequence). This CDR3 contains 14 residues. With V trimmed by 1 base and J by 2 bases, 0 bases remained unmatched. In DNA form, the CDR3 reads TGTGCCAGTAGTATAGGACAGGGGGCCTACGAGCAGTACTTC. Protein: CASSIGQGAYEQYF.

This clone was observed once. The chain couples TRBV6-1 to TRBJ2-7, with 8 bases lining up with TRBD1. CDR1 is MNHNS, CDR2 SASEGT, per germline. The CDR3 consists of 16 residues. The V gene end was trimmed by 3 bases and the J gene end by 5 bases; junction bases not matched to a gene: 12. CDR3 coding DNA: TGTGCCAGCAGTGATGGGACAGGCGGACCGGCCGACGAGCAGTACTTC. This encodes CASSDGTGGPADEQYF.

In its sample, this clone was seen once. CDR3 loop: CASSFGGANYEQYF. In DNA, the CDR3 is TGTGCCAGCAGCTTCGGCGGGGCGAACTACGAGCAGTACTTC. The chain uses TRBV7-2 and TRBJ2-7; perhaps TRBD2 as D (6 bases). The V gene's germline CDR1 is SGHTA and CDR2 FQGNSA. V was pared by 3 bases and J by 3 bases, with 12 bases between. The CDR3 sequence is 14 residues long.

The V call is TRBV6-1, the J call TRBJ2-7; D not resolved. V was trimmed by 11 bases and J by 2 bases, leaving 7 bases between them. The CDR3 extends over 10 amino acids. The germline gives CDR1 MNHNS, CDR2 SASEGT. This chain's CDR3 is CALGAYEQYF. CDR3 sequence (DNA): TGTGCCCTGGGCGCCTACGAGCAGTACTTC.

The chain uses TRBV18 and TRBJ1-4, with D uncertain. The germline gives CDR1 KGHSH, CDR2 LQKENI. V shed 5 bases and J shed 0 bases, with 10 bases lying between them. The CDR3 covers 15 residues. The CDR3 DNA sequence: TGTGCCAGCTCAAAGGAGGTCGCAACTAATGAAAAACTGTTTTTT. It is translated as CASSKEVATNEKLFF.

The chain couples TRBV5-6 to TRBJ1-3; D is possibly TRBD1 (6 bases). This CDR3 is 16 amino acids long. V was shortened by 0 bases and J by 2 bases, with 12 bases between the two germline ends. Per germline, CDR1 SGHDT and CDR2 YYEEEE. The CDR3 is CASSLEGRGAGNTIYF. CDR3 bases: TGTGCCAGCAGCTTGGAGGGCAGGGGAGCTGGAAACACCATATATTTT. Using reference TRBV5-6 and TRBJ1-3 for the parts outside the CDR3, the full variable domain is DAGVTQSPTHLIKTRGQQVTLRCSPKSGHDTVSWYQQALGQGPQFIFQYYEEEERQRGNFPDRFSGHQFPNYSSELNVNALLLGDSALYLCASSLEGRGAGNTIYFGEGSWLTVV.

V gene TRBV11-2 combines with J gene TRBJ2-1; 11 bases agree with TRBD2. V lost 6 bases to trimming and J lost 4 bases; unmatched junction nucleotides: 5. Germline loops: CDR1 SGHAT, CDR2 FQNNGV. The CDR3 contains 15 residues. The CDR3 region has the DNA TGTGCCAGCAGAGTAGCGGGAGGGAAGTACAATGAGCAGTTCTTC. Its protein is CASRVAGGKYNEQFF.

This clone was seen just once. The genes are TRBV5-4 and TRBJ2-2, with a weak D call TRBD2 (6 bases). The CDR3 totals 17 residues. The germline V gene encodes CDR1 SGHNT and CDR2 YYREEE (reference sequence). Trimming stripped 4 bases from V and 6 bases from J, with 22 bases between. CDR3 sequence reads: CASSPTKRASVAGELFF. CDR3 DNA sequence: TGTGCCAGCAGCCCCACAAAGCGGGCGTCTGTCGCCGGGGAGCTGTTTTTT.

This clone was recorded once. CDR3 amino acids: CASSGGADNEQFF. CDR3 DNA sequence: TGTGCCAGCTCTGGGGGGGCTGACAATGAGCAGTTCTTC. V is TRBV6-6 and J is TRBJ2-1; D perhaps matches TRBD2 (7 bases). CDR3 length: 13 residues. V gave up 8 bases and J gave up 5 bases, with 13 bases separating them. CDR1 and CDR2 from the germline V gene are MNHNY and SVGAGI (reference sequence).

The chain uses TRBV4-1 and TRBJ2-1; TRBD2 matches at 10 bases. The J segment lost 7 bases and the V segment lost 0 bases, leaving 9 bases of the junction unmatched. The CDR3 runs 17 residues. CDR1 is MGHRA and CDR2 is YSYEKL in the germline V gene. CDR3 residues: CASSQDTLAGLWNEQFF. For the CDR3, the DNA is TGCGCCAGCAGCCAAGATACACTAGCGGGGTTGTGGAATGAGCAGTTCTTC.

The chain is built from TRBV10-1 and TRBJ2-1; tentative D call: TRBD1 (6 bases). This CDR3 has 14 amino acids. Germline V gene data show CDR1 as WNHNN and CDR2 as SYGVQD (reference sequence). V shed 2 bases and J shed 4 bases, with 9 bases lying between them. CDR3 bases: TGCGCCAGCAGTGAGGCGGACAGTTACAATGAGCAGTTCTTC. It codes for CASSEADSYNEQFF.

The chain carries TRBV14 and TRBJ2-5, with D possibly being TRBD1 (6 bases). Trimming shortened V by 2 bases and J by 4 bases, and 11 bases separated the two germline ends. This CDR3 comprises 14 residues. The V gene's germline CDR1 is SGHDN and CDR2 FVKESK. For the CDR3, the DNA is TGTGCCAGCAGCCAAACTACAGGGTTAGAGACCCAGTACTTC. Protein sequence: CASSQTTGLETQYF. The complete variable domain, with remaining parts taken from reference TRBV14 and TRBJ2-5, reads EAGVTQFPSHSVIEKGQTVTLRCDPISGHDNLYWYRRVMGKEIKFLLHFVKESKQDESGMPNNRFLAERTGGTYSTLKVQPAELEDSGVYFCASSQTTGLETQYFGPGTRLLVL.

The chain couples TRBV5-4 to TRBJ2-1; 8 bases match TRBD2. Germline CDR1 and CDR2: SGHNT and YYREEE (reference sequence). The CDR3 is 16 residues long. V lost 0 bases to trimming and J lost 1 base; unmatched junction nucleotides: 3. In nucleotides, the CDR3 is TGTGCCAGCAGCTTGGCCGGGGGGGTATCCTACAATGAGCAGTTCTTC. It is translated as CASSLAGGVSYNEQFF.

CDR3 residues: CASRPLANPTSYNEQFF. CDR3 DNA sequence: TGCGCCAGCAGGCCTCTAGCGAATCCAACCTCCTACAATGAGCAGTTCTTC. The chain carries TRBV5-1 and TRBJ2-1; weak D call: TRBD2 (6 bases). V lost 5 bases and J lost 0, with 18 bases in between. CDR1 and CDR2 from the germline V gene are SGHRS and YFSETQ. This CDR3 has 17 residues.